A single sample gave rise to the 7 T cell receptor beta chains below, sequenced in a study of shared clonotypes between healthy human individuals. Assay used: immunoSEQ multiplex PCR; TCRdb lists only in-frame clones, some missing. The table has roughly 600,000 clones, roughly 98% seen once. Terminally differentiated effector memory CD45RA+ cells were left out of the naive CD8 fraction, which was CD45RO-negative and positively selected for CCR7. The source material was naive CD8+ T cells sorted from blood. Source of these receptors: a young man in good health.

This rearrangement joins TRBV29-1 to TRBJ2-3; D could derive from TRBD1 or TRBD2 (5 bases each). Between the trimmed V and J ends, which lost 3 bases and 4 bases, there was a span of 8 bases. CDR3 size: 12 residues. The V gene's germline CDR1 is SQVTM and CDR2 ANQGSEA. The CDR3 nucleotides are TGCAGCGTTGAGGGGGATCCAGATACGCAGTATTTT. As protein: CSVEGDPDTQYF.

The chain has TRBV4-1 and TRBJ2-7; D not certain. Germline V gives CDR1 MGHRA, CDR2 YSYEKL. This CDR3 spans 13 amino acids. The V end was cut by 1 base, the J end by 3 bases, with 7 bases between. In DNA form, the CDR3 reads TGCGCCAGCAGCCAAGCCCCGGGCTACGAGCAGTACTTC. Protein: CASSQAPGYEQYF.

The CDR3 DNA reads as TGTGCCAGCTCACCAATCGCTAGCGGAGGGAGTGAGCAGTTCTTC. Amino acids: CASSPIASGGSEQFF. The chain carries TRBV18 and TRBJ2-1; TRBD2 matches 7 bases. J was trimmed by 9 bases and V by 2 bases; bases with no gene match: 10. The germline V gene encodes CDR1 KGHSH and CDR2 LQKENI. The CDR3 contains 15 residues.

J is TRBJ1-1 and V is TRBV7-9; no reliable D call. The CDR3 covers 11 residues. Germline loops: CDR1 SEHNR, CDR2 FQNEAQ (reference sequence). Trimming pared 5 bases from V and 5 bases from J, leaving 6 bases between. The CDR3: CASSTRTEAFF. The CDR3 DNA is TGTGCCAGCAGCACTAGGACTGAAGCTTTCTTT.

The chain has TRBV7-9 and TRBJ2-1; D is unclear. In germline, CDR1 is SEHNR, CDR2 FQNEAQ (reference sequence). CDR3 size: 11 residues. Trimming removed 2 bases at V and 7 bases at J, with 3 bases between. The CDR3 loop reads CASSLINEQFF. The CDR3 DNA is TGTGCCAGCAGCTTAATAAATGAGCAGTTCTTC.

As regards this clone: This sample also contains other DNA sequences that code for the same CDR3. The rearrangement joins TRBV11-2 to TRBJ2-1; D is unresolved. Trimming stripped 3 bases from V and 5 bases from J, with 8 bases between. The CDR3 totals 13 residues. Germline values: CDR1 SGHAT, CDR2 FQNNGV. The CDR3 is CASSLVGNNEQFF. CDR3 coding DNA: TGTGCCAGCAGCTTGGTAGGAAACAATGAGCAGTTCTTC. Based on the CDR3 plus reference TRBV11-2 and TRBJ2-1, the full variable domain is EAGVAQSPRYKIIEKRQSVAFWCNPISGHATLYWYQQILGQGPKLLIQFQNNGVVDDSQLPKDRFSAERLKGVDSTLKIQPAKLEDSAVYLCASSLVGNNEQFFGPGTRLTVL.

The chain links TRBV5-1 to TRBJ2-7; D is undetermined. The CDR3 consists of 13 residues. V was pared by 1 base and J by 3 bases, with 8 bases between. Germline values: CDR1 SGHRS, CDR2 YFSETQ. The chain's CDR3 is CASSLNDNYEQYF. CDR3 DNA: TGCGCCAGCAGCTTGAACGACAACTACGAGCAGTACTTC.